This T cell receptor beta chain was identified during a study of OX40 agonist ivuxolimab in advanced cancers. Study summary: Cohort: 82.7% men, mean age about 60, aged about 20 to 80. Whole-study findings and limits: Researchers did not determine the expanded peripheral T cells' antigen specificity. At 0.1 to 3.0 mg/kg and by week 6, clonal expansion occurred in CD4+ and CD8+ blood T cells.

Produced via immunoSEQ multiplex PCR; TCRdb's table is partial and in-frame only. The sample lists roughly 69,000 clones; approximately 90% were seen once. In regard to this clone: No antigen is known for it.

The germline CDR1 and CDR2 sequences are MNHNS and SASEGT. The CDR3 runs 15 residues. V lost 4 bases, J lost 5 bases, and 17 bases lay in between. Researchers took blood at baseline, on cycle 4 day 1, and on cycle 7 day 1. The clonotype comes from an adult with an advanced solid tumor such as melanoma, head and neck, liver or kidney cancer. The sequences come from CD4+ or CD8+ T cells sorted from blood, collected in a trial of the OX40 agonist ivuxolimab. The chain carries TRBV6-1 and TRBJ1-2, with a possible D match to TRBD1 (6 bases). CDR3 region: CASSGTVFRNYGYTF. The CDR3 DNA reads as TGTGCCAGCAGTGGGACAGTCTTTCGAAATTATGGCTACACCTTC.